This T cell receptor beta chain appears in the sequencing data of a study of cytomegalovirus exposure and HLA in healthy donors (TCRdb year 2017). With regard to the full study: An earlier analysis of some 620 of the donors reported approximately 260 Gb of sequence data and around 100 million unique TCR beta sequences obtained from about 179 million T cells. Genome-wide SNP genotypes for about 55% of the roughly 670 donors were used in a later genetic analysis, which treated that subset as a discovery cohort. Of the 350 to 400 genotyped donors, roughly 85% fell in the genetic ancestry cluster associated with self-reported Caucasian donors. High-throughput TCR immunosequencing, statistical association of individual TCRs with disease status, and machine learning were combined to predict cytomegalovirus infection status. The number of typed donors differed by locus: about 629-630 for A, B, C, DRB1 and DQB1; some 500 for DQA1; 606 for DPA1; and around 490 for DPB1. Along with the approximately 600-subject first cohort, a separate validation cohort of over a hundred different subjects was used. Donor age, sex, ethnicity and CMV serostatus were compiled together with the repertoire data. Among 350 to 400 genotyped donors of the cohort, an average of approximately 250,000 unique TCR beta nucleotide sequences were sequenced per donor, 15% to 20% of them non-productive. The later analysis used no new phenotypic data to find candidate immune exposures, relying instead on TCR beta sequences and their occurrence across donors. A handful of DR-DQ haplotypes were handled as single units for association and clustering because linkage in the cohort was strong. Using immunosequencing, the study profiled T cell repertoires from about 610 subjects and related those repertoires to cytomegalovirus serostatus. In a later analysis, previously published TCR beta repertoires from 666 donors were re-analyzed and high-resolution HLA genotyping was added so that TCR occurrence patterns could be studied. Both class I and class II loci were covered by HLA typing, at four-digit resolution. An earlier analysis of 587 of the donors used high-throughput TCR beta sequencing to judge whether each TCR beta V gene segment behaved as functional or pseudogenic. Every discovery cohort repertoire had been produced on one sequencing platform. Roughly 300 gigabases of sequencing data and 70 million to 100 million unique TCR sequences were included in an early release covering over 600 HLA-typed donors. The study aimed to test whether cataloging public T cell receptors could reveal signatures of past pathogen exposure. What the work shows at the level of the full study, not this receptor alone: Compared with equally common non-associated chains, HLA-associated TCR beta chains in a later analysis were more clonally expanded and had lower generation probabilities. Cytomegalovirus status was reported to be diagnosed by the classifier with high specificity and sensitivity in both the original and validation cohorts. Specific HLA alleles were associated with more than 15,000 TCR beta sequences at a false discovery rate of 0.05 in a later analysis. It was suggested by the authors that the approach could potentially be generalized to other disease states and immunological phenotypes. In a later analysis, several top co-occurrence clusters were reported to appear linked to parvovirus B19, influenza, CMV and Epstein-Barr virus. In vitro tests confirmed that three of the cytomegalovirus-associated TCR beta chains recognize cytomegalovirus antigens. The study gave a list of under 200 TCR beta chains associated with cytomegalovirus. Because the 87-base-pair reads could not distinguish some IMGT-functional V segments, including TRBV6-2 and TRBV6-3, those segments were excluded. Because HLA typing was missing for some donors at each locus, association tests included only the typed subset. Presence/absence analyses assumed roughly uniform sequencing depth across donors, an assumption that may not hold. Because counts were too low, seventeen rarely observed V segments, including chromosome 9 orphons, were left out of the earlier analysis of a few hundred of the donors. This cohort had only TCR beta chains sequenced, and the lack of alpha or paired-chain data limited which features could be detected. A cluster of highly shared sequence variants was judged likely to be a technical artifact of the sequencing pipeline. In an earlier analysis of 500 to 650 of the donors, most TCR beta V segments appeared in productive rearrangements about 87% or about 30% of the time, broadly matching IMGT annotations. CMV serostatus was the only immune exposure information available for the cohort. According to a later genetic analysis, donors in an Asian-associated ancestry cluster had fewer N-insertions in productive TCRs than the approximately 700-donor mean. Linkage disequilibrium might explain the correlated functional status among segregating V segments, but an unknown experimental factor could not be ruled out. Strong co-occurrence of HLA alleles, especially DR and DQ, made assigning TCR associations to individual alleles difficult. A further reported finding was that TCR beta sequences accurately predicted the HLA-A and HLA-B alleles for most subjects in the first cohort. In a later genetic analysis, a missense DCLRE1C variant was associated with V-gene and J-gene trimming of TCR beta chains, and the association was replicated in an independent cohort. Across donors, most TCR sequences were observed very rarely, whereas some public TCRs were present in many individuals. According to a later analysis, most CMV-associated TCR beta chains appeared to be HLA-restricted, and the HLA associations seemed to be driven largely by CMV exposure. A later analysis found that TCR association rates varied across HLA loci, with DRB1 alleles showing the most associated TCRs and HLA-C alleles the fewest.

From cysteine to phenylalanine, the CDR3 is 15 amino acids long. The CDR3 DNA has 45 bases and is translated from base 1. The germline V gene (reference sequence) specifies SEHNR as CDR1 and FQNEAQ as CDR2. Ends trimmed: V by 5 bases, J by 4 bases; bases unmatched to a gene: 11. This clone occurred once. Which antigen it targets is not known. Base qualities are not recorded, but no much larger clone differs from it by a single base. The method behind the library was the immunoSEQ multiplex PCR assay. A mixture of 60 forward primers for TCR Vbeta segments and 13 reverse primers for TCR Jbeta segments was used in the multiplex PCR. Amplification of the CDR3 region of rearranged TCR beta genes was performed with a multiplex PCR assay on genomic DNA. Amplified TCR beta libraries were sequenced as 87-base-pair reads on the Illumina HiSeq System. The published analysis was carried out like this. A later analysis tallied 80 million to 95 million unique TCR beta chains across the 600 to 700 repertoires, and about 10 million of those chains were shared by two or more donors. Raw reads were error-corrected and collapsed into unique sequences with a nearest-neighbor algorithm that merged closely related sequences to remove PCR and sequencing errors. CDR3 sequences were aligned to IMGT reference sequences to assign V, D and J gene segments. Each retained sequence needed at least a six-nucleotide match to both a V gene segment and a J gene segment. A rearrangement was called productive if the CDR3 had no stop codons and remained in frame with V and J, and every other rearrangement was called non-productive. CDR3 was defined by IMGT convention, running from the second conserved V-encoded cysteine to the conserved J-encoded phenylalanine. Sequences without an unambiguous match to a single V gene segment were excluded from the earlier analysis of about 600 of the donors. In an earlier analysis of roughly 500 of the donors, V segments were called functional above 56.7% productive rearrangements and were called segregating when the between-donor standard deviation exceeded 5%. To diagnose cytomegalovirus status from the catalog of TCR beta chain sequences, a statistical classification framework was built. In a later analysis, TCR nucleotide sequences were compared against IMGT/GENE-DB human TR gene sequences so that V and J genes could be assigned. Using the TCRdist pipeline, a later analysis assigned CDR3 sequences along with most-parsimonious VDJ recombination scenarios. In a later analysis, every TCR beta chain was defined by the combination of its CDR3 amino acid sequence and its V-gene family, and reads without a unique V-gene family were dropped. To address suspected cross-contamination and a sequencing artifact, a later analysis removed around 590 highly shared, low-generation-probability nucleotide sequences. A later analysis calculated a clonal expansion index for each public chain from normalized within-repertoire ranks of inferred template counts. Generation probabilities in a later analysis came from a VDJ recombination model fitted to out-of-frame rearrangements, and those results were checked against IGoR. Hypergeometric tests were used in a later analysis to score TCR-TCR, TCR-HLA and TCR-CMV co-occurrence, with a repertoire-size bias correction applied to the TCR pairs. To estimate false discovery rates, a later analysis permuted the HLA or CMV assignments 20 times. In a later analysis, co-occurring TCRs were grouped using DBSCAN, with TCRdist sequence similarity added in when clustering inside HLA-allele-positive subsets. Repertoires with fewer than 30,000 or more than 120,000 public chains were left out of co-occurrence clustering, as were five repertoires with anomalous nucleotide sharing. Held by TCRdb, this immuneACCESS table contains in-frame sequences only and omits some clones. Under half of the omission traces to an unresolved V gene where checked; the cause of the rest is unknown. The DNA was the basis for D and trimming; V, J and clone size are from that table. The sample table holds some 160,000 clones, of which approximately 83% were seen once. The top ten clonotypes cover roughly 2% of the sample.

The cohort comprised around 690 healthy bone marrow donors. At the time of sampling, all cohort members were nominally healthy, though unrecorded immune exposures were likely present. The donor tested CMV seronegative and was one of the 352 seronegative cohort members. Each donor provided a peripheral blood sample, and peripheral blood mononuclear cells were used for TCR beta sequencing. The Qiagen DNeasy Blood Extraction Kit was used to extract genomic DNA from the blood cell samples. This chain is built from TRBV7-9 and TRBJ2-7; 7 junctional bases match TRBD1. The sequenced sample was PBMCs. This sequence originates from a woman aged 35 to 49 in good health and CMV-seronegative. For the CDR3, the sequence is CASSAWQGVLYEQYF. The DNA is as follows: TGTGCCAGCAGCGCTTGGCAGGGGGTCCTTTACGAGCAGTACTTC.